This T cell receptor (beta chain) was identified in a study of blood T cell repertoires in COVID-19. In the study overall: Sources were T cells, B-cell-depleted T cells, or PBMCs; the material itself was cDNA or gDNA.

Data came from immunoSEQ multiplex PCR; TCRdb stores just in-frame clones and leaves some out. The data show 320,000 or so clones, around 85% seen once. The CDR3 spans 13 residues. Trimming took 8 bases from V and 4 from J, leaving 14 bases between them. The germline V gene has CDR1 ENHRY and CDR2 SYGVKD. The cohort comprised adults aged roughly 18 to 90 years residing in 20 to 25 US areas. This clone showed up just a few times. V is TRBV10-3 and J is TRBJ1-2; D possibly corresponds to TRBD1 (6 bases). The clonotype was recovered from a young woman who had been exposed to COVID-19. The sequenced material came from PBMCs or T cells enriched from blood (not recorded which). CDR3 bases: TGTGCCATCTACAGGGACATGGGCTATGGCTACACCTTC. Translating it yields CAIYRDMGYGYTF.